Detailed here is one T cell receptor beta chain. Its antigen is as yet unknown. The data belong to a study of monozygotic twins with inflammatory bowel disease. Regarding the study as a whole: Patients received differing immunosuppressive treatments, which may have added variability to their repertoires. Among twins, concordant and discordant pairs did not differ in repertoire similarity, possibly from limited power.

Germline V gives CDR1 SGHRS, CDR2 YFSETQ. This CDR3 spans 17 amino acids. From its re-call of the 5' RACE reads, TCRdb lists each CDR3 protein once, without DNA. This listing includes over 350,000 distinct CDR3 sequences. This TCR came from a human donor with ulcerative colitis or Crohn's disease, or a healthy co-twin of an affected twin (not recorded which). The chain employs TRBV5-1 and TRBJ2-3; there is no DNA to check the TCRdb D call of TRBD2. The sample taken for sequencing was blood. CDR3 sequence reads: CASSLESSGGITDTQYF.